Given below is one T cell receptor beta chain in context. This entry belongs to a study of T cell responses to AZD1222 COVID-19 vaccine. TCRdb keeps only in-frame clones here, not all; method: immunoSEQ multiplex PCR. The table includes 100,000 to 150,000 clones, roughly 84% detected once. The CDR3 extends over 15 amino acids. Germline CDR1 and CDR2: MNHEY and SMNVEV (reference sequence). Trimming cost V 7 bases and J 0 bases, with 15 bases left between them. The TCR comes from an adult in good health. This chain connects TRBV27 to TRBJ1-1; D ambiguous. The sample here was peripheral blood, taken on day 0 of AZD1222 vaccination. The CDR3 reads CASTVSYGLNTEAFF. CDR3 coding DNA: TGTGCCAGCACTGTTTCCTACGGGCTGAACACTGAAGCTTTCTTT.